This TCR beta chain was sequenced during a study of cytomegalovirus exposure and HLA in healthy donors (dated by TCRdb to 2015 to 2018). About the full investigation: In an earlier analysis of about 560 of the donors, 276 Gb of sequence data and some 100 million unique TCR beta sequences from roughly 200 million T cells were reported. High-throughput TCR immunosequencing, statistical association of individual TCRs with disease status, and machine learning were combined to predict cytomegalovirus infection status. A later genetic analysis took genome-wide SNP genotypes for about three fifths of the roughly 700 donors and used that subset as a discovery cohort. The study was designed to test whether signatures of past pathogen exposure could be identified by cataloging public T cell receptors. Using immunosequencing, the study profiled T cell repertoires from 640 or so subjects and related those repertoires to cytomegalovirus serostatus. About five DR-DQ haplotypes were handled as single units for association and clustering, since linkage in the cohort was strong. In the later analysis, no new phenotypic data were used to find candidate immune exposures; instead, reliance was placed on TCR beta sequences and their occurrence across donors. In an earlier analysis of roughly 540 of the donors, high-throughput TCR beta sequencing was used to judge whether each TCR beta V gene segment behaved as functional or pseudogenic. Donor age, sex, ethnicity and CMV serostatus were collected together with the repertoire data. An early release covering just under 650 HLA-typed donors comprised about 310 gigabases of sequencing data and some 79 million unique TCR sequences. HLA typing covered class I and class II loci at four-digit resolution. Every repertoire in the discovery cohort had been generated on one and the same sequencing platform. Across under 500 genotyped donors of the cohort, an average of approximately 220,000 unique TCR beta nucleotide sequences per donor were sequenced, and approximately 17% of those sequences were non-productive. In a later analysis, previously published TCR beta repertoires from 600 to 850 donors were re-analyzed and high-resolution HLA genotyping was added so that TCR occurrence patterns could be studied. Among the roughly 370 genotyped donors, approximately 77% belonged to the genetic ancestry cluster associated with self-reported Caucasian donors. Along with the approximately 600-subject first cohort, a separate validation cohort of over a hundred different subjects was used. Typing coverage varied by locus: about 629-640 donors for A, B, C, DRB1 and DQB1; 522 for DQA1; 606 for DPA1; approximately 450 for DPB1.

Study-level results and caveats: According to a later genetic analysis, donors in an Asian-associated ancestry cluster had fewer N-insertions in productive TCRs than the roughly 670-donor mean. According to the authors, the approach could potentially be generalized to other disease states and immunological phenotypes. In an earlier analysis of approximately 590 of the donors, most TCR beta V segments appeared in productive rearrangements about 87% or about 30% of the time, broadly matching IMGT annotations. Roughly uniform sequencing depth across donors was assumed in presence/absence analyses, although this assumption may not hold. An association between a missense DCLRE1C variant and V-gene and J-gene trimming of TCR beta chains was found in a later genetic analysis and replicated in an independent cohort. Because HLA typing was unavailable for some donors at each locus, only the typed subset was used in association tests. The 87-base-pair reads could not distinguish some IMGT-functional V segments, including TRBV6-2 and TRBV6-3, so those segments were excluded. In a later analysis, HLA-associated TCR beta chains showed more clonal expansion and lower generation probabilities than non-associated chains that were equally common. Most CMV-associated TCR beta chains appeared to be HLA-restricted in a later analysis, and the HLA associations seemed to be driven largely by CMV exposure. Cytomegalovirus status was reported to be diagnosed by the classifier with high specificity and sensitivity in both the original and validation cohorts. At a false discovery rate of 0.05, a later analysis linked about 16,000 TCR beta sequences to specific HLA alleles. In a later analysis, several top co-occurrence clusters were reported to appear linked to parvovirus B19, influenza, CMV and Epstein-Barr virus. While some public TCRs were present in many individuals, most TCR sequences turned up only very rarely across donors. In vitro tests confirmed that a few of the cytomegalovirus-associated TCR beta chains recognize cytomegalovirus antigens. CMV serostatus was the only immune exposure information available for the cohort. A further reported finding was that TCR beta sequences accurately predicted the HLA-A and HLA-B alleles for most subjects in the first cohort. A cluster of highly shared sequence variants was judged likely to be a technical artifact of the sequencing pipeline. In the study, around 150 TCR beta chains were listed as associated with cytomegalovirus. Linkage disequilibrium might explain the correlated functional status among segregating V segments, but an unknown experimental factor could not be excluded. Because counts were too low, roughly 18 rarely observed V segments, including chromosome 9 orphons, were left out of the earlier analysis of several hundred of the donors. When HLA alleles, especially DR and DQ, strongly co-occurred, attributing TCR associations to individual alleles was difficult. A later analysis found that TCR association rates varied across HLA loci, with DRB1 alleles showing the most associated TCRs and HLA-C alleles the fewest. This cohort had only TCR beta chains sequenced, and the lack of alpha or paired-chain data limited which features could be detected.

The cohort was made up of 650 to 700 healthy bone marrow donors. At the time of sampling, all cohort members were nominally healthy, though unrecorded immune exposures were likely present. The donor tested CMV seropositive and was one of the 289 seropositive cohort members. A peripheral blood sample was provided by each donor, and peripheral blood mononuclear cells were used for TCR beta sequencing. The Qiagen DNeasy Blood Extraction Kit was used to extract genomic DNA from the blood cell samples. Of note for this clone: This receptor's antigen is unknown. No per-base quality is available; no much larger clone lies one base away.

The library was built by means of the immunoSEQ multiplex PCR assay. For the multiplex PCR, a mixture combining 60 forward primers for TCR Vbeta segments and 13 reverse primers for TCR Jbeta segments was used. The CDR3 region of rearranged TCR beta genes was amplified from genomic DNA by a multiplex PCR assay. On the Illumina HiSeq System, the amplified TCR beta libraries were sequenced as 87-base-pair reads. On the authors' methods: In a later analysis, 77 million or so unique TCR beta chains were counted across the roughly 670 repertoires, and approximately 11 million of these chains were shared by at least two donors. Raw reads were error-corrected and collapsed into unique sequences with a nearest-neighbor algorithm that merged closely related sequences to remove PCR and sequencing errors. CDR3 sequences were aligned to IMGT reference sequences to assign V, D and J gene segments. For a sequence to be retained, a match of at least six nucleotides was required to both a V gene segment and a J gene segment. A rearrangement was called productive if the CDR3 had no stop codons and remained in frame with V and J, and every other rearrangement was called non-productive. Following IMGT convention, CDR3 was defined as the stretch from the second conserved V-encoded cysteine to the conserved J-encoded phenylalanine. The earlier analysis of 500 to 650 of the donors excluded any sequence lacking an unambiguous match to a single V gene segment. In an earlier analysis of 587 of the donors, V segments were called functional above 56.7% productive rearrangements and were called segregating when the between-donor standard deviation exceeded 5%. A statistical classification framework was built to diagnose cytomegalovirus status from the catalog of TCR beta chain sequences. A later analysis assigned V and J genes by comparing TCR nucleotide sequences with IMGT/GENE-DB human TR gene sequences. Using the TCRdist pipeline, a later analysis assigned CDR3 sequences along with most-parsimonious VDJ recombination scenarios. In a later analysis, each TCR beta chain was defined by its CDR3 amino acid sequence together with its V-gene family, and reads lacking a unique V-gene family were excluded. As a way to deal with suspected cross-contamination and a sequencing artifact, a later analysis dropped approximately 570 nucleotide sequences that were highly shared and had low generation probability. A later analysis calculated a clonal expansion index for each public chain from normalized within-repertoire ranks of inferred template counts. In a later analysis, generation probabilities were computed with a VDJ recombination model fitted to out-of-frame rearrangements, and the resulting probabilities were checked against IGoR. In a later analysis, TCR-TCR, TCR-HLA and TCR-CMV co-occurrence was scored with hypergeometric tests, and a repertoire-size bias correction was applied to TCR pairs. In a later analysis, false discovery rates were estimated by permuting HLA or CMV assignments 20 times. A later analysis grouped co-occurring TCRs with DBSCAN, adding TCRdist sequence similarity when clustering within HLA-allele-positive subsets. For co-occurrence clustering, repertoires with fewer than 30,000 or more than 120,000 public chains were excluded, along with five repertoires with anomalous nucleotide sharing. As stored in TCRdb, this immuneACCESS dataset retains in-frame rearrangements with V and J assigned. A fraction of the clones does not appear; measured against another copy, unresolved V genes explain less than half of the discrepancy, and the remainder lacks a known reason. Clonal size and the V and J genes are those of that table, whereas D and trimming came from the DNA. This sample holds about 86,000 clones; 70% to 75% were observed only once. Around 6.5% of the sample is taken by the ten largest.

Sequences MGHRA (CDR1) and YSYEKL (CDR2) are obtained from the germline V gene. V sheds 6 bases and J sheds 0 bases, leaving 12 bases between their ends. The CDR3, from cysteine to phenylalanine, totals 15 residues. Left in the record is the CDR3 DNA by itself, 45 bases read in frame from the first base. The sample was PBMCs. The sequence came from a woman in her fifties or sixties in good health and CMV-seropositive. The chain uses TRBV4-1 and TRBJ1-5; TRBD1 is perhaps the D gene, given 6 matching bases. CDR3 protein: CASRPGESSNQPQHF. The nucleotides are TGCGCCAGCAGGCCAGGGGAGAGTAGCAATCAGCCCCAGCATTTT.